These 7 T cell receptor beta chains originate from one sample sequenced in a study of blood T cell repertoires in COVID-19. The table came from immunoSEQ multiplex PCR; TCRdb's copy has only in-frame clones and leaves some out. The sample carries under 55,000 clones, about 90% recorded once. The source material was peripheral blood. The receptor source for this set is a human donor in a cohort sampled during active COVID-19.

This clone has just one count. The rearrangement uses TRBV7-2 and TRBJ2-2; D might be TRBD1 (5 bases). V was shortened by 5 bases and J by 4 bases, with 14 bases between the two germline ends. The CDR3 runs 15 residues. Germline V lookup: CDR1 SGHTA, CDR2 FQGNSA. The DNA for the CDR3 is TGTGCCAGCAGCCTCGACAGAACCCCCACCGGGGAGCTGTTTTTT. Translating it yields CASSLDRTPTGELFF.

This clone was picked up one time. The CDR3 reads CASSAAGYSSYEQYF. CDR3 coding DNA: TGCGCCAGCAGTGCCGCGGGGTACAGCTCCTACGAGCAGTACTTC. The rearrangement uses TRBV10-1 and TRBJ2-7; D perhaps matches TRBD2 (6 bases). Germline CDR1 reads WNHNN; CDR2 reads SYGVQD (reference sequence). The CDR3 has 15 amino acids. V lost 4 bases and J 0 bases, leaving 13 bases between the germline ends.

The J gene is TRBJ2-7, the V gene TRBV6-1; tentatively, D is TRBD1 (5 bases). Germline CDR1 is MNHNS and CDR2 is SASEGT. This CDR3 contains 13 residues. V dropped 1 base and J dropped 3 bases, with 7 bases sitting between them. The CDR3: CASSEGRVYEQYF. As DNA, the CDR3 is TGTGCCAGCAGTGAAGGCAGGGTCTACGAGCAGTACTTC.

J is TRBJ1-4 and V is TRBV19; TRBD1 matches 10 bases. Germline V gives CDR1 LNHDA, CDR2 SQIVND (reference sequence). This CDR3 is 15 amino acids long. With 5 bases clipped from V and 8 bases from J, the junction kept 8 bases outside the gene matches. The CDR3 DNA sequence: TGTGCCAGTAGTGTCGGGACAGGGGACCCAGAAAAACTGTTTTTT. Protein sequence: CASSVGTGDPEKLFF.

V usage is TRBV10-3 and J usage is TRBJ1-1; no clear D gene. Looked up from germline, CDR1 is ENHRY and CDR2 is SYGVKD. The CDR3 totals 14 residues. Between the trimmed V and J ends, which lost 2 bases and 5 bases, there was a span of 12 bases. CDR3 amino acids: CAISEREGRTEAFF. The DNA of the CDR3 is TGTGCCATCAGTGAGCGGGAGGGTAGAACTGAAGCTTTCTTT.

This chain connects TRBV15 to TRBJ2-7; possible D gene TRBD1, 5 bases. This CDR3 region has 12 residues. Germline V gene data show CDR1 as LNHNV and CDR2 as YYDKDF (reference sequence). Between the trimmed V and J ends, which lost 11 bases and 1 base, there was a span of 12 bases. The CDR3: CAVGPGSYEQYF. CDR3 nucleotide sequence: TGTGCCGTAGGGCCAGGGTCCTACGAGCAGTACTTC. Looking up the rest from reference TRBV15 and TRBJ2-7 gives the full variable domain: DAMVIQNPRYQVTQFGKPVTLSCSQTLNHNVMYWYQQKSSQAPKLLFHYYDKDFNNEADTPDNFQSRRPNTSFCFLDIRSPGLGDTAMYLCAVGPGSYEQYFGPGTRLTVT.

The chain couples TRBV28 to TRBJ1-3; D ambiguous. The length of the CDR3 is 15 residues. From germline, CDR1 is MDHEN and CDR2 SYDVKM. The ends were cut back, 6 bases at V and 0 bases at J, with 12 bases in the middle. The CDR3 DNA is TGTGCCAGCAGCTTCGACTCCTTCTCTGGAAACACCATATATTTT. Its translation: CASSFDSFSGNTIYF.